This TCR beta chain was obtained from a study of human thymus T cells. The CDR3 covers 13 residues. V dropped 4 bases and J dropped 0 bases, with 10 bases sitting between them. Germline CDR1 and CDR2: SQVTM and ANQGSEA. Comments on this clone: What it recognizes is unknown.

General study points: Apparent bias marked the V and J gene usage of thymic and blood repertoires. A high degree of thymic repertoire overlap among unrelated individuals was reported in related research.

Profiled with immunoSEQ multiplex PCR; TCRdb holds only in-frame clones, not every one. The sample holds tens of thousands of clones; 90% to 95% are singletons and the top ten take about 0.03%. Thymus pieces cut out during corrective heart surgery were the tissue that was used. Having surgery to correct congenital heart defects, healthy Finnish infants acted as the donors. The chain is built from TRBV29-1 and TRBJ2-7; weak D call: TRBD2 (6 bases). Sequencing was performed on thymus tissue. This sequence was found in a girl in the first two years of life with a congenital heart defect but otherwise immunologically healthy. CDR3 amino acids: CSVASASSYEQYF. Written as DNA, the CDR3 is TGCAGCGTTGCTAGCGCGAGCTCCTACGAGCAGTACTTC.